This T cell receptor beta chain comes out of a study of CD8+ T cells in alopecia areata. Study background: Each day, treated patients took oral tofacitinib twice, at 5 to 10 mg per dose.

Worth noting for this clone: What it binds is unknown.

RNA was isolated and reverse transcribed to cDNA, the sequencing template. Clones were sequenced by immunoSEQ multiplex PCR, and TCRdb holds only the in-frame ones, with some missing. The sample holds tens of thousands of clones, about half seen once. General study results and limits: Resident alphabeta T-cell populations of normal skin are likewise subject to sequencing in scalp samples. Relative to mice, TCR sharing across patients was less clear, a difference possibly HLA-related.

This CDR3 is 13 amino acids long. After removal of 3 bases from V and 1 base from J, the junction contained 3 bases not matched to a gene. Germline CDR1 is SQVTM and CDR2 is ANQGSEA. Isolation of CD4+ and CD8+ T cells from PBMCs was achieved by sorting. The sequenced sample was CD8+ T cells sorted from blood, obtained at week 0. The chain combines TRBV29-1 with TRBJ2-7; 7 bases align to TRBD1. The clonotype originates from a human donor with alopecia areata. Written as DNA, the CDR3 is TGCAGCGTTGAGTGGGACAGATCCTACGAGCAGTACTTC. As protein: CSVEWDRSYEQYF.